This is a list of T cell receptor beta chains from one sample in a study of T cell responses to AZD1222 COVID-19 vaccine. Sequenced by immunoSEQ multiplex PCR; TCRdb stores in-frame clones only, minus some. This table holds 120,000 or so clones, 88% found once. This material consisted of peripheral blood, taken on day 0 of AZD1222 vaccination. The receptors derive from an adult in good health. Both conserved end residues are part of each CDR3. Fields, in order: clone size, J gene, D gene, V gene, CDR3 length, CDR3 DNA, CDR3 protein. The D gene is left open where the match is weak. Rows give clone size only sometimes, using once, few, many, or a class for an expanded clone.

size: .; J: TRBJ1-4; D: TRBD1; V: TRBV19; length: 15; DNA: TGTGCCAGCCACCCAGGGGGTTCAACTAATGAAAAACTGTTTTTT; CDR3: CASHPGGSTNEKLFF
size: .; J: TRBJ2-7; D: TRBD2; V: TRBV20-1; length: 11; DNA: TGCAGTGGGGCGGGAGACTACGAGCAGTACTTC; CDR3: CSGAGDYEQYF
size: .; J: TRBJ1-4; D: .; V: TRBV7-2; length: 17; DNA: TGTGCCAGCAGCTTATACGCGGCCTTTTTAACTAATGAAAAACTGTTTTTT; CDR3: CASSLYAAFLTNEKLFF
size: .; J: TRBJ1-6; D: .; V: TRBV9; length: 13; DNA: TGTGCCAGCAGCTCCCGTAGAGATTCACCCCTCCACTTT; CDR3: CASSSRRDSPLHF
size: .; J: TRBJ2-3; D: .; V: TRBV9; length: 15; DNA: TGTGCCAGCAGCCCCTCGGGCCGGAGTGAGGATACGCAGTATTTT; CDR3: CASSPSGRSEDTQYF
size: .; J: TRBJ2-2; D: TRBD2; V: TRBV11-3; length: 17; DNA: TGTGCCAGCAGCCTAGGACTAGCGGGGGCCTTCACCGGGGAGCTGTTTTTT; CDR3: CASSLGLAGAFTGELFF
size: .; J: TRBJ2-1; D: .; V: TRBV2; length: 14; DNA: TGTGCCAGCAGCCCCTGGGGACCCTACAATGAGCAGTTCTTC; CDR3: CASSPWGPYNEQFF
size: .; J: TRBJ1-6; D: .; V: TRBV9; length: 17; DNA: TGTGCCAGCAGCACAACGCCCAGTAGCTCCTATAATTCACCCCTCCACTTT; CDR3: CASSTTPSSSYNSPLHF
size: .; J: TRBJ2-1; D: .; V: TRBV19; length: 18; DNA: TGTGCCAGTAGTATAGATACCCCGGGGCAGGGGGGATTGGGTGAGCAGTTCTTC; CDR3: CASSIDTPGQGGLGEQFF
size: once; J: TRBJ1-6; D: TRBD1; V: TRBV7-9; length: 15; DNA: TGTGCCAGCAGCCCGGGACAGGGGTATAATTCACCCCTCCACTTT; CDR3: CASSPGQGYNSPLHF
size: .; J: TRBJ2-5; D: .; V: TRBV14; length: 15; DNA: TGTGCCAGCAGCCAAGTACCCGGGGCGGCAGAGACCCAGTACTTC; CDR3: CASSQVPGAAETQYF
size: .; J: TRBJ1-1; D: .; V: TRBV3-1/TRBV3-2; length: 12; DNA: TGTGCCAGCAGCCAAGTGGAAGGTGAAGCTTTCTTT; CDR3: CASSQVEGEAFF
size: .; J: TRBJ2-6; D: TRBD1; V: TRBV19; length: 14; DNA: TGTGCCAGTAGACAGGGGACTGGGGCCAACGTCCTGACTTTC; CDR3: CASRQGTGANVLTF
size: .; J: TRBJ1-6; D: .; V: TRBV4-2; length: 14; DNA: TGTGCCAGCAGCCAAGATGTCAGGAGTTCACCCCTCCACTTT; CDR3: CASSQDVRSSPLHF
size: .; J: TRBJ1-5; D: .; V: TRBV28; length: 15; DNA: TGTGCCAGCAGTCTGGGAAGTTTAGGCAATCAGCCCCAGCATTTT; CDR3: CASSLGSLGNQPQHF
size: .; J: TRBJ1-2; D: .; V: TRBV5-4; length: 14; DNA: TGTGCCAGCAGCTGGGGGGGATCGTCTTATGGCTACACCTTC; CDR3: CASSWGGSSYGYTF
size: .; J: TRBJ1-2; D: .; V: TRBV19; length: 13; DNA: TGTGCCAGCACAGGGCAGCTACGTAGTGGCTACACCTTC; CDR3: CASTGQLRSGYTF
size: .; J: TRBJ1-5; D: TRBD1; V: TRBV19; length: 16; DNA: TGTGCCAGTAGTATACAGGGGGGGTATAGCAATCAGCCCCAGCATTTT; CDR3: CASSIQGGYSNQPQHF
size: .; J: TRBJ1-6; D: TRBD1; V: TRBV5-1; length: 16; DNA: TGCGCCAGCAGCTTTACAGGGGCACGTCAGAATTCACCCCTCCACTTT; CDR3: CASSFTGARQNSPLHF
size: .; J: TRBJ2-1; D: .; V: TRBV29-1; length: 16; DNA: TGCAGCGTTGACCGACTCTCCGGGAACTCGTACAATGAGCAGTTCTTC; CDR3: CSVDRLSGNSYNEQFF
size: .; J: TRBJ1-5; D: .; V: TRBV3-1/TRBV3-2; length: 14; DNA: TGTGCCAGCAGCCAACGGACAGGCAATCAGCCCCAGCATTTT; CDR3: CASSQRTGNQPQHF
size: .; J: TRBJ2-3; D: TRBD2; V: TRBV10-1; length: 13; DNA: TGCGCCAGCAGGGCCGGGGGGGCCGGTACGCAGTATTTT; CDR3: CASRAGGAGTQYF
size: once; J: TRBJ1-4; D: .; V: TRBV30; length: 13; DNA: TGTGCCTGGAGTGTTGGGGGGGCGAGGAAACTGTTTTTT; CDR3: CAWSVGGARKLFF
size: few; J: TRBJ2-7; D: .; V: TRBV9; length: 12; DNA: TGTGCCAGCAGCCCGGGAAACTACGAGCAGTACTTC; CDR3: CASSPGNYEQYF
size: .; J: TRBJ2-7; D: TRBD1; V: TRBV7-3; length: 15; DNA: TGTGCCAGCAGCCTTAGTATAGGACAGGCCTACGAGCAGTACTTC; CDR3: CASSLSIGQAYEQYF
size: once; J: TRBJ2-3; D: TRBD1; V: TRBV19; length: 14; DNA: TGTGCCAGTAGCGAAACAGGGGGCTCGAATACGCAGTATTTT; CDR3: CASSETGGSNTQYF
size: .; J: TRBJ1-1; D: TRBD1; V: TRBV4-1; length: 17; DNA: TGCGCCAGCAGCCAAGATAGGGGCCAAGGGGGCCAGTTGGAAGCTTTCTTT; CDR3: CASSQDRGQGGQLEAFF
size: .; J: TRBJ1-1; D: .; V: TRBV5-1; length: 15; DNA: TGCGCCAGCAGCGTTACCGGGCTCGTGGGTACTGAAGCTTTCTTT; CDR3: CASSVTGLVGTEAFF
size: once; J: TRBJ1-1; D: .; V: TRBV30; length: 14; DNA: TGTGCCTGGAGTCTAATAGCGGGGGACACTGAAGCTTTCTTT; CDR3: CAWSLIAGDTEAFF
size: .; J: TRBJ2-3; D: TRBD2; V: TRBV5-8; length: 15; DNA: TGTGCCAGCAGCTTTGGAAGCGGGGGCGCAGATACGCAGTATTTT; CDR3: CASSFGSGGADTQYF
size: .; J: TRBJ2-7; D: .; V: TRBV29-1; length: 15; DNA: TGCAGCGTTGGGGCGTGGAAGGCACTAGCCTACGAGCAGTACTTC; CDR3: CSVGAWKALAYEQYF
size: .; J: TRBJ2-7; D: .; V: TRBV6-2/TRBV6-3; length: 15; DNA: TGTGCCAGCAGCTCTGCGGGGTCCTCTCTCTACGAGCAGTACTTC; CDR3: CASSSAGSSLYEQYF